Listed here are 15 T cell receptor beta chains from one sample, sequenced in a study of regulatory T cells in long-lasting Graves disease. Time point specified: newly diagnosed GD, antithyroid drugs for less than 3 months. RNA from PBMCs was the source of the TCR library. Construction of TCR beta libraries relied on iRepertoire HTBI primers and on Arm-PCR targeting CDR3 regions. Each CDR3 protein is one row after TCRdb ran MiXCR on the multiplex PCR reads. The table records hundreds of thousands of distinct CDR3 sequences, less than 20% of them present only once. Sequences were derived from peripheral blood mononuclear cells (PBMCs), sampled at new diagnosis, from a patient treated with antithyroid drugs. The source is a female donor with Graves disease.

This chain's CDR3 is CASSYIGQVHGYTF. CDR3 nucleotides: TGTGCCAGCAGTTACATAGGACAGGTTCATGGCTACACCTTC. This chain connects TRBV6-5 to TRBJ1-2; 7 bases fit TRBD1. Germline assignment: CDR1 MNHEY and CDR2 SVGAGI. V trimming: 2 bases; J trimming: 6 bases; junction bases outside the gene matches: 6. This CDR3 is 14 amino acids long.

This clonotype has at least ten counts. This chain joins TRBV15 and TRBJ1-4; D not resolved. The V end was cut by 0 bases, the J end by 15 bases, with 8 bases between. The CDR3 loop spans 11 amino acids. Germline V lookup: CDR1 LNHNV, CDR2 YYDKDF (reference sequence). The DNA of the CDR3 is TGTGCCACCAGCAGAGATGGGTTGGTGTTTTTT. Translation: CATSRDGLVFF.

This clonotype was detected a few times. CDR3 in amino acids: CASSQDLGLAKQETQYF. In DNA form, the CDR3 reads TGTGCCAGCAGCCAAGATTTGGGACTAGCGAAACAAGAGACCCAGTACTTC. The chain employs TRBV3-1 and TRBJ2-5; 10 bases agree with TRBD2. J was trimmed by 2 bases and V by 0 bases; bases with no gene match: 6. CDR3 size: 17 residues. Germline lookup yields CDR1 LGHDT and CDR2 YNNKEL (reference sequence).

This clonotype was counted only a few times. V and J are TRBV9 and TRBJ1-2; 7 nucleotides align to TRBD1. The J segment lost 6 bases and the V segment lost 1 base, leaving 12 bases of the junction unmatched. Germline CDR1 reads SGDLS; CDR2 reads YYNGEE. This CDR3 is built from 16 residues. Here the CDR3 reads CASSVWGSGTADGYTF. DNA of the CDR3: TGTGCCAGCAGCGTATGGGGATCCGGGACAGCAGATGGCTACACCTTC.

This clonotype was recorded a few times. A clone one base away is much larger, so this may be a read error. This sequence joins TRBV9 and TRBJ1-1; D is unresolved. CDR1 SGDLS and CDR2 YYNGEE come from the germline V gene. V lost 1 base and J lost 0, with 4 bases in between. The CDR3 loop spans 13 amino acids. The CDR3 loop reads CASSVQVNTEAFF. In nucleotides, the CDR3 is TGTGCCAGCAGCGTACAGGTGAACACTGAAGCTTTCTTT.

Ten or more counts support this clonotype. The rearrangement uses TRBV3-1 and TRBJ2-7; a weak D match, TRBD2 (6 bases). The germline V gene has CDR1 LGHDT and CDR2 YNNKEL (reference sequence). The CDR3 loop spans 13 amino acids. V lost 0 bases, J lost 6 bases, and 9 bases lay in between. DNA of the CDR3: TGTGCCAGCAGCCAAGAAGTCGGGGGCGAGCAGTACTTC. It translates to CASSQEVGGEQYF.

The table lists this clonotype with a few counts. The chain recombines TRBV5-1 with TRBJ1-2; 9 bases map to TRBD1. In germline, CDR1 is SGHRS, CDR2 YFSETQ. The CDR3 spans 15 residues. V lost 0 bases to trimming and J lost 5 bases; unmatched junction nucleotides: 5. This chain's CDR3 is CASSLGTGGPYGYTF. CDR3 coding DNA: TGCGCCAGCAGCTTGGGAACAGGGGGCCCTTATGGCTACACCTTC. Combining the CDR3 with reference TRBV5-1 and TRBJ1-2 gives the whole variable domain KAGVTQTPRYLIKTRGQQVTLSCSPISGHRSVSWYQQTPGQGLQFLFEYFSETQRNKGNFPGRFSGRQFSNSRSEMNVSTLELGDSALYLCASSLGTGGPYGYTFGSGTRLTVV.

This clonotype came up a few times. CDR3 loop: CSGGYNEQFF. DNA for the CDR3: TGCAGCGGGGGGTACAATGAGCAGTTCTTC. The V gene is TRBV29-1, the J gene TRBJ2-1; possibly TRBD1 or TRBD2 for D (5 bases each). The germline V gene has CDR1 SQVTM and CDR2 ANQGSEA. V lost 7 bases and J lost 4, with 5 bases in between. There are 10 residues in the CDR3.

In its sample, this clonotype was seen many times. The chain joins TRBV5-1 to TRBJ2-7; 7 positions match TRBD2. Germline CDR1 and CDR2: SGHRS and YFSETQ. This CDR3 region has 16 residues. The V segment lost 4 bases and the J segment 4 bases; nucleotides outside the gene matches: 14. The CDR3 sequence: CASSLGSSGGAYEQYF. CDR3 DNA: TGCGCCAGCAGCCTTGGTTCTTCGGGGGGAGCGTACGAGCAGTACTTC.

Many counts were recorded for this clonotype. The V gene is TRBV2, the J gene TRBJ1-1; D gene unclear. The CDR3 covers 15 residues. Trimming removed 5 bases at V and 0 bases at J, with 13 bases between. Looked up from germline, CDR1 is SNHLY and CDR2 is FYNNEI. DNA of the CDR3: TGTGCCAGCAGTAAAAATCCCTTCTTGAACACTGAAGCTTTCTTT. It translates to CASSKNPFLNTEAFF.

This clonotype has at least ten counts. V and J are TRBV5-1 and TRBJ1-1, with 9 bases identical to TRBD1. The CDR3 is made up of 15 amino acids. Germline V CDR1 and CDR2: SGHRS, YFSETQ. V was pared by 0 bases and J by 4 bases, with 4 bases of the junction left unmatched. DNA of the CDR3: TGCGCCAGCAGCTTGGAGGTGACAGGGGGCACTGAAGCTTTCTTT. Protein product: CASSLEVTGGTEAFF.

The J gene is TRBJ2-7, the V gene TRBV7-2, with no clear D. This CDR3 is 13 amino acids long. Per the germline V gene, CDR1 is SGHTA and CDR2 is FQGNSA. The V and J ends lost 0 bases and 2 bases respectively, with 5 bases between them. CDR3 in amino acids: CASSLANTYEQYF. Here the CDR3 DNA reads TGTGCCAGCAGCTTAGCGAACACCTACGAGCAGTACTTC.

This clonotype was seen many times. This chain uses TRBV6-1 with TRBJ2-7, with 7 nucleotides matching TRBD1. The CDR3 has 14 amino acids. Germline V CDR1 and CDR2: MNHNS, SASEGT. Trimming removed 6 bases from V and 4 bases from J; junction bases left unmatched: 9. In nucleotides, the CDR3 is TGTGCCAGCAGGGGACCGGGACAGATTTACGAGCAGTACTTC. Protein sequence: CASRGPGQIYEQYF.

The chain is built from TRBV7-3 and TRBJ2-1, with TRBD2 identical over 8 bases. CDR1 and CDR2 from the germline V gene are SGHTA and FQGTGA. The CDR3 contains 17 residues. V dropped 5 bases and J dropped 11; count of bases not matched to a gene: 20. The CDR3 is CASSRLGGTSGTNKQFF. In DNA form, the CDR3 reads TGTGCCAGCAGCCGCCTAGGTGGGACTAGTGGGACTAATAAGCAGTTCTTC. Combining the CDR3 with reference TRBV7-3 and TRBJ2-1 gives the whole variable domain GAGVSQTPSNKVTEKGKYVELRCDPISGHTALYWYRQSLGQGPEFLIYFQGTGAADDSGLPNDRFFAVRPEGSVSTLKIQRTERGDSAVYLCASSRLGGTSGTNKQFFGPGTRLTVL.

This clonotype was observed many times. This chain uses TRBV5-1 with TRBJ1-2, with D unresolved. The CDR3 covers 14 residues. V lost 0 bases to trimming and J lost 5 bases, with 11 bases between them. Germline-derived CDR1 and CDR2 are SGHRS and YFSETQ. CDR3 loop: CASSLERVNYGYTF. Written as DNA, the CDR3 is TGCGCCAGCAGCTTGGAGAGGGTTAATTATGGCTACACCTTC.